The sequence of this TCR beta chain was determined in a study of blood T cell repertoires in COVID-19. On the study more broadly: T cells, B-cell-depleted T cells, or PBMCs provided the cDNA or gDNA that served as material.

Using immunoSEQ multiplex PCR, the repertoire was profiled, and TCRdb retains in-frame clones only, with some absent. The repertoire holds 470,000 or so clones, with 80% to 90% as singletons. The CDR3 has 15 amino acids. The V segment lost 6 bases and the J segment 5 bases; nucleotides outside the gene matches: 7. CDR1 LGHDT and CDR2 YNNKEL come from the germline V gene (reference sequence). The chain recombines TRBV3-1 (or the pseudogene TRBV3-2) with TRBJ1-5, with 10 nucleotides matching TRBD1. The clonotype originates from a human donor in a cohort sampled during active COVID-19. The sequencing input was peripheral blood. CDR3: CASSQTGGSDQPQHF. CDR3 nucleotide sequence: TGTGCCAGCAGTCAGACAGGGGGCTCTGATCAGCCCCAGCATTTT.